This entry concerns a single T cell receptor beta chain. Its antigen remains unknown. The V and J ends lost 1 base and 2 bases respectively, with 21 bases between them. CDR3 length: 19 residues. Germline CDR1 and CDR2: SEHNR and FQNEAQ (reference sequence). With a J-beta primer mix and a sample-barcoded 5' primer, a second PCR ran 7 to 11 cycles. TCRdb reprocessed the 5' RACE reads with MiXCR, giving one entry per CDR3 protein. Seen here are 600,000 to 850,000 distinct CDR3 sequences, roughly 41% observed once, and the top ten hold around a fifth. This sample was taken from a study of blood T cells in healthy people across ages. Whole-study results and caveats: Versus aged donors, long-lived donors had higher diversity and more naive CD4+ cells.

The specimen was blood. This TCR derives from a woman aged 60 to 75 in good health. V is TRBV7-9 and J is TRBJ2-1; maybe TRBD1 (6 bases). The CDR3 region is CASSLVVGQGKVPYNEQFF. Written as DNA, the CDR3 is TGTGCCAGCAGCTTAGTCGTCGGCCAGGGGAAGGTCCCCTACAATGAGCAGTTCTTC.